This T cell receptor (beta chain) was captured by sequencing in a study of shared clonotypes between healthy human individuals. The study's findings and limits: Clonotypes which were not shared had lower generation probabilities than clonotypes that all four donors shared.

Deep was the level used in running the assay. Measured with immunoSEQ multiplex PCR; TCRdb has only the in-frame clones, and not every one. The sample has some 1,100,000 clones, about 84% seen once. The CDR3 has 14 amino acids. Germline V gene lookup returns CDR1 SNHLY and CDR2 FYNNEI. Trimming at V came to 5 bases and at J to 8 bases, leaving 11 bases not matched to a gene. At least ten counts were recorded for this clone. Its specificity is not known. Other nucleotide sequences from this sample produce the same CDR3. Every donor was a Caucasian adult from Nashville, Tennessee. Partitioning of CD4+ cells yielded a CD45RA+ naive subset and a CD45RA-negative memory subset.

Sequenced sample: memory CD4+ T cells from PBMCs. Subset defined: CD45RA-negative fraction. The sequence came from a man younger than 35 in good health. Some clones in this sample may be carry-over from other donors' samples. The chain uses TRBV2 and TRBJ1-2; TRBD1 matches at 7 bases. The CDR3 DNA reads TGTGCCAGCAGTCAAGACTGGACAGGCGAGGGCTACACCTTC. It translates to CASSQDWTGEGYTF.